This record looks at one T cell receptor (beta chain) sequence and its context. As yet, its antigen is unknown. V was pared by 2 bases and J by 1 base, with 16 bases between. Germline V gene lookup returns CDR1 DFQATT and CDR2 SNEGSKA (reference sequence). This CDR3 has 16 amino acids. This specimen comes from a study of post-analysis software for immune sequencing data. General study findings and limits: In patients, a few TRBV segments were more frequent than in controls, with TRBV5-6, TRBV5-1 and TRBV20-1 among them. Controls' normalized Chao1 diversity significantly exceeded that of multiple sclerosis patients. Samples prepared in the same batch strongly co-clustered by F measure.

Unique molecular identifiers featured in each of the TCR beta cDNA libraries. TCRdb called the PCR reads again in MiXCR, with one record for every CDR3 protein. This sample yields about 770,000 distinct CDR3 sequences, of which 46% are seen a single time; roughly 4.5% belongs to the top ten. The source is a girl aged 5 to 17 with multiple sclerosis. V gene TRBV20-1 combines with J gene TRBJ2-3, with D maybe TRBD1 (5 bases). Specimen: blood. The CDR3 coding sequence is TGCAGTGCTAGATCCCGATGGGTGACAGGCACAGATACGCAGTATTTT. Translated, it gives CSARSRWVTGTDTQYF.